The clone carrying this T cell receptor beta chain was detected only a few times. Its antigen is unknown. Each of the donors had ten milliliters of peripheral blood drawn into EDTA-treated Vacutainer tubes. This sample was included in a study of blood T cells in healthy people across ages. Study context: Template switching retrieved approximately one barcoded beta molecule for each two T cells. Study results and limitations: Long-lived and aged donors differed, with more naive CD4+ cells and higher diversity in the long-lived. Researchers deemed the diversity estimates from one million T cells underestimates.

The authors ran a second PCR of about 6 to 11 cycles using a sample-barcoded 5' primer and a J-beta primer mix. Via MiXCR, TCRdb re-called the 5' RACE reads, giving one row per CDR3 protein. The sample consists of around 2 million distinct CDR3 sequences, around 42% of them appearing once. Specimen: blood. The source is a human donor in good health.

The CDR3, as DNA: TGTGCCAGCAGTAAGGGGCAGGGGGAAACCGATACGCAGTATTTT. This sequence encodes CASSKGQGETDTQYF. The chain combines TRBV12-3 or TRBV12-4 with TRBJ2-3; 7 bases are shared with TRBD1. Trimming removed 5 bases from V and 6 bases from J; junction bases left unmatched: 11. The CDR3 contains 15 residues.